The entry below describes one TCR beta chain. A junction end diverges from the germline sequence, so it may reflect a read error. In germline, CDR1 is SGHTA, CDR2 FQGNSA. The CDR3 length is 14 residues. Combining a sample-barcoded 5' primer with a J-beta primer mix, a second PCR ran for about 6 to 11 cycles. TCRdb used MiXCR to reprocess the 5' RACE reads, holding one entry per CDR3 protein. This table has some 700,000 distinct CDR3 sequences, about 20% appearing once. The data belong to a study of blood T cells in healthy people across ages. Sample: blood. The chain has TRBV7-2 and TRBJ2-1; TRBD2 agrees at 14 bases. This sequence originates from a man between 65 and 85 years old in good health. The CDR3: CASSPMGTSGSKYF. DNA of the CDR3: TGTGCCAGCAGCCCGATGGGGACTAGCGGGAGCAAGTACTTC.